These 21 T cell receptor beta chains came from one sample sequenced in a study of cytomegalovirus exposure and HLA in healthy donors. The PCR had 60 Vbeta and 13 Jbeta primers. Some clones are missing from TCRdb's copy, which holds only in-frame ones; the method was immunoSEQ multiplex PCR. Of about 190,000 clones listed, approximately 80% are singletons. The sequenced material came from PBMCs. These receptors originate from a boy under 10 years old in good health and CMV-seronegative.

The chain couples TRBV6-1 to TRBJ2-1, with TRBD2 matching over 16 bases. Looked up from germline, CDR1 is MNHNS and CDR2 is SASEGT. The V gene end was trimmed by 6 bases and the J gene end by 16 bases; junction bases not matched to a gene: 9. This CDR3 has 14 amino acids. The CDR3 DNA follows: TGTGCCAGCAGCCCCCCGGGACTAGCGGGAGGGCCTTTCTTC. It encodes CASSPPGLAGGPFF.

The chain carries TRBV4-1 and TRBJ1-2, with TRBD1 matching over 9 bases. This CDR3 is built from 14 residues. Trimming removed 2 bases from V and 6 bases from J; junction bases left unmatched: 4. Germline V gene sequence: CDR1 MGHRA, CDR2 YSYEKL. This chain's CDR3 is CASSQPGQGNGYTF. The CDR3 DNA reads as TGCGCCAGCAGCCAACCAGGACAGGGGAATGGCTACACCTTC.

This rearrangement joins TRBV19 to TRBJ2-6; D uncertain. Germline V gives CDR1 LNHDA, CDR2 SQIVND (reference sequence). CDR3 size: 17 residues. Trimming removed 3 bases from V and 0 bases from J, with 12 bases in between. As DNA, the CDR3 is TGTGCCAGTAGTATGTTTTTGGGCCGCTCTGGGGCCAACGTCCTGACTTTC. Translation: CASSMFLGRSGANVLTF.

This rearrangement joins TRBV5-1 to TRBJ1-2; 11 nucleotides match TRBD1. V was pared by 4 bases and J by 7 bases, with 3 bases of the junction left unmatched. This CDR3 is 13 amino acids long. Germline CDR1 is SGHRS and CDR2 is YFSETQ. The CDR3, as DNA: TGCGCCAGCAGCGGACAGGGGGCGGGTGGCTACACCTTC. As protein: CASSGQGAGGYTF.

The gene calls are TRBV7-9 and TRBJ1-1; D remains ambiguous. Germline V gene lookup returns CDR1 SEHNR and CDR2 FQNEAQ (reference sequence). The CDR3 spans 14 residues. The V end lost 5 bases, the J end lost 4 bases, and 14 bases lay between the germline ends. CDR3 coding DNA: TGTGCCAGCAGCAGGACTCGACTGGCCACTGAAGCTTTCTTT. Translated, it gives CASSRTRLATEAFF.

The rearrangement links TRBV5-1 to TRBJ2-5, with a tentative D call TRBD2 (7 bases). Trimming left V 3 bases short and J 4 bases short, with 25 bases between. The CDR3 contains 18 residues. Germline V CDR1 and CDR2: SGHRS, YFSETQ. CDR3 region: CASSSEKGGLMRTETQYF. The CDR3 nucleotides are TGCGCCAGCAGCTCGGAGAAGGGGGGGCTAATGAGGACAGAGACCCAGTACTTC.

The CDR3 is CASSLLREVNEQFF. CDR3 sequence (DNA): TGTGCCAGCAGTTTATTAAGGGAGGTAAATGAGCAGTTCTTC. The V and J genes are TRBV28 and TRBJ2-1; tentatively, D is TRBD2 (6 bases). This CDR3 is built from 14 residues. Germline assignment: CDR1 MDHEN and CDR2 SYDVKM. Trimming stripped 1 base from V and 7 bases from J, with 11 bases between.

This clone was detected only once. This chain's CDR3 is CASSFNYNEQFF. CDR3 coding DNA: TGTGCCAGCAGCTTTAATTACAATGAGCAGTTCTTC. The rearrangement joins TRBV11-2 to TRBJ2-1; no clear D. Trimming shortened V by 3 bases and J by 4 bases, and 4 bases separated the two germline ends. Germline CDR1 reads SGHAT; CDR2 reads FQNNGV. CDR3 length: 12 residues.

V usage is TRBV9 and J usage is TRBJ2-1, with 9 bases lining up with TRBD1. The CDR3 is made up of 16 amino acids. V gave up 5 bases and J gave up 4 bases; unmatched junction bases: 10. Germline V gives CDR1 SGDLS, CDR2 YYNGEE. The CDR3 region is CASSIPEQGAYNEQFF. CDR3 nucleotide sequence: TGTGCCAGCAGTATCCCCGAACAGGGGGCTTACAATGAGCAGTTCTTC.

The chain links TRBV6-1 to TRBJ1-1; 7 bases are shared with TRBD1. The V and J ends lost 6 bases and 1 base, in that order; junction bases with no gene match: 5. CDR1 and CDR2 (germline): MNHNS, SASEGT. The CDR3 has 14 amino acids. CDR3 DNA: TGTGCCAGCAGCTTGACAGGGACGAACACTGAAGCTTTCTTT. It translates to CASSLTGTNTEAFF.

This clone has just one count. CDR3 residues: CASSLGQSYGYTF. The CDR3 nucleotides are TGTGCCAGCAGCTTAGGACAGAGCTATGGCTACACCTTC. This chain connects TRBV7-9 to TRBJ1-2; D is possibly TRBD1 (5 bases). The CDR3 length is 13 residues. V was trimmed by 1 base and J by 4 bases, leaving 7 bases between them. The germline CDR1 and CDR2 sequences are SEHNR and FQNEAQ (reference sequence).

The CDR3 protein is CASSDQGYEQYV. The DNA for the CDR3 is TGTGCCAGCAGTGACCAGGGGTACGAGCAGTACGTC. V and J are TRBV2 and TRBJ2-7; D is possibly TRBD1 (6 bases). The CDR3 consists of 12 residues. Germline-derived CDR1 and CDR2 are SNHLY and FYNNEI. V lost 3 bases to trimming and J lost 4 bases, with 7 bases between them.

The chain uses TRBV27 and TRBJ1-3, with D possibly being TRBD1 (5 bases). The length of the CDR3 is 16 residues. The germline V gene encodes CDR1 MNHEY and CDR2 SMNVEV (reference sequence). With 1 base removed from V and 0 bases from J, the gap between germline ends came to 10 bases. The CDR3 loop is CASSLFGHTSGNTIYF. CDR3 nucleotides: TGTGCCAGCAGTTTATTTGGACATACCTCTGGAAACACCATATATTTT.

This clone was seen just once. V and J are TRBV6-5 and TRBJ2-5, with 7 bases lining up with TRBD1. CDR1 MNHEY and CDR2 SVGAGI come from the germline V gene. Trimming cost V 6 bases and J 2 bases; bases outside gene matches: 9. The CDR3 is made up of 15 amino acids. The CDR3 DNA reads as TGTGCCAGCAGACCCGGTCGGGGACAGCAAGAGACCCAGTACTTC. Translation: CASRPGRGQQETQYF.

The chain has TRBV7-2 and TRBJ1-4; a possible D gene is TRBD1 (6 bases). Germline lookup yields CDR1 SGHTA and CDR2 FQGNSA. This CDR3 is built from 14 residues. V shed 6 bases and J shed 5 bases, with 13 bases lying between them. The CDR3 region is CASSYGRGNEKLFF. CDR3 nucleotide sequence: TGTGCCAGCAGTTACGGGAGGGGGAATGAAAAACTGTTTTTT.

V gene TRBV7-8 combines with J gene TRBJ1-5; D not resolved. The CDR3 spans 14 residues. Per the germline V gene, CDR1 is SGHVS and CDR2 is FQNEAQ. V was pared by 1 base and J by 4 bases, with 8 bases between. As DNA, the CDR3 is TGTGCCAGCAGCTTAGGGCCTTTTAATCAGCCCCAGCATTTT. Translation gives CASSLGPFNQPQHF.

The V gene is TRBV20-1, the J gene TRBJ2-1; D gene uncertain. Trimming shortened V by 7 bases and J by 10 bases, and 14 bases separated the two germline ends. The CDR3 runs to 11 residues. From germline, CDR1 is DFQATT and CDR2 SNEGSKA (reference sequence). The CDR3 protein is CSVHHLGEQFF. The CDR3 bases are TGCAGTGTCCACCACCTAGGAGAGCAGTTCTTC.

The chain has TRBV19 and TRBJ1-5; D might be TRBD1 (6 bases). Germline V CDR1 and CDR2: LNHDA, SQIVND (reference sequence). The CDR3 is 18 amino acids. V lost 7 bases to trimming and J lost 1 base, with 23 bases between them. The CDR3 bases are TGTGCCAGTACCCGACTCTTAGGGGGGGTTAACAGCAATCAGCCCCAGCATTTT. Amino acids: CASTRLLGGVNSNQPQHF.

The chain recombines TRBV29-1 with TRBJ1-1; perhaps TRBD1 as D (6 bases). This CDR3 spans 16 amino acids. Trimming cost V 5 bases and J 1 base, with 20 bases left between them. Germline V gives CDR1 SQVTM, CDR2 ANQGSEA. CDR3 coding DNA: TGCAGCGTTTCCTACACCTCGCGAGGGGGGAACACTGAAGCTTTCTTT. Amino acids: CSVSYTSRGGNTEAFF.

V and J are TRBV28 and TRBJ1-1; D unresolved. Germline V CDR1 and CDR2: MDHEN, SYDVKM. This CDR3 is built from 14 residues. V lost 6 bases and J lost 5, with 16 bases in between. The CDR3 DNA reads as TGTGCCAGCAGCCTAGGGAGGAAAGCTACTGAAGCTTTCTTT. Amino acids: CASSLGRKATEAFF.

The chain couples TRBV5-6 to TRBJ2-5, with TRBD2 as a possible D gene (7 bases). The CDR3 runs to 16 residues. CDR1 and CDR2 (germline): SGHDT, YYEEEE. The V end lost 4 bases, the J end lost 3 bases, and 19 bases lay between the germline ends. The CDR3 DNA reads TGTGCCAGCAGCCCTACCATAGGCGGGGGCGAAGAGACCCAGTACTTC. The encoded protein is CASSPTIGGGEETQYF.